This T cell receptor (beta chain) was identified during a study of blood T cell repertoires in COVID-19. Study-level background: The study drew acute and convalescent COVID-19 samples from the United States, Italy and Spain. Sample material is recorded as cDNA or gDNA derived from T cells, B-cell-depleted T cells, or PBMCs.

Authors' methods: It was from reference gene primer amplification that nucleated cell counts were estimated. The protocol was immunoSEQ multiplex PCR, while the TCRdb copy is restricted to in-frame clones and leaves out a portion. That table is the source of V, J and clone size, and D and trimming were worked out from the DNA. The table lists a few hundred thousand clones, 65% to 90% of them singletons. This clone turned up a few times. The clonotype originates from a man aged 30 to 45 with active or convalescent COVID-19. Specimen: peripheral blood.

In nucleotides, the CDR3 is TGCGCCAGCCGGACAGGTGGTAATGAAAAACTGTTTTTT. Its translation: CASRTGGNEKLFF. The J gene is TRBJ1-4, the V gene TRBV5-1; 7 nucleotides agree with TRBD1. The CDR3 has 13 residues. V dropped 7 bases and J dropped 4; count of bases not matched to a gene: 4. From germline, CDR1 is SGHRS and CDR2 YFSETQ.